This paragraph reports one T cell receptor beta chain. Antigen specificity is unknown. The CDR3 runs to 16 residues. Germline assignment: CDR1 MNHNY and CDR2 SVGAGI (reference sequence). Trimming took 6 bases from V and 4 from J; bases not matched to a gene: 15. This sample was included in a study of cytomegalovirus exposure and HLA in healthy donors. Across the study: Genotyping showed roughly 76% of over 350 donors falling in the Caucasian-associated ancestry cluster. General study points: Cytomegalovirus association was listed for approximately 160 TCR beta chains. Common viral pathogens (according to a later analysis) appeared linked to several of the most significant clusters. After further analysis at a later stage, 16,951 TCR beta sequences were associated with HLA alleles at 0.05 false discovery rate.

PCR used 60 Vbeta primers and 13 Jbeta primers. Some clones are missing from TCRdb's copy, which holds only in-frame ones; the method was immunoSEQ multiplex PCR. Of about 150,000 clones in the sample, approximately 81% are singletons; the top ten hold around 2.5%. The chain has TRBV6-6 and TRBJ2-7; 7 nucleotides line up with TRBD2. The sequence was collected from a boy under 10 years old in good health and CMV-seronegative. The specimen sequenced was PBMCs. The CDR3 DNA is TGTGCCAGCAGGTCCCCGGGGGGTCGGGCGGAGTACGAGCAGTACTTC. This encodes CASRSPGGRAEYEQYF.